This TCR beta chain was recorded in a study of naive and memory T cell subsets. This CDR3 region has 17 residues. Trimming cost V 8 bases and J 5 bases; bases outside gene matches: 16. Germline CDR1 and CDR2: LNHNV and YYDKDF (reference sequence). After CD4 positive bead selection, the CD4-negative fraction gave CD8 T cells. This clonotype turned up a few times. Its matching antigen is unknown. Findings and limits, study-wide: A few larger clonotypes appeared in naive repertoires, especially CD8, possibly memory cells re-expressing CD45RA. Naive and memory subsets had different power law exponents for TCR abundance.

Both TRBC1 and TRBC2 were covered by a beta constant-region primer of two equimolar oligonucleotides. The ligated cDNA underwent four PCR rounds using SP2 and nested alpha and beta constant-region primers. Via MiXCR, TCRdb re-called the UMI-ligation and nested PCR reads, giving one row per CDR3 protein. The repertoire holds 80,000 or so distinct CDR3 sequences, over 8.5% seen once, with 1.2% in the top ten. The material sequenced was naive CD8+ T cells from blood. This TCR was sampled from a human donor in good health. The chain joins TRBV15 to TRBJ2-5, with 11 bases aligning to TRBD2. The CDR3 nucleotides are TGTGCCACCCGGCTAGCGGGAGGAGGATGGCAGTCGGAGACCCAGTACTTC. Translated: CATRLAGGGWQSETQYF.